The 14 T cell receptor beta chains given below trace back to one sample, sequenced in a study of T cell responses to AZD1222 COVID-19 vaccine. Assay used: immunoSEQ multiplex PCR; TCRdb lists only in-frame clones, some missing. This table has over 150,000 clones, just over 90% appearing once. The sample consisted of peripheral blood, taken 28 days after the second AZD1222 dose. These receptors originate from an adult who received the AZD1222 COVID-19 vaccine.

The chain couples TRBV2 to TRBJ1-4, with D perhaps matching TRBD1 (6 bases). The CDR3 spans 15 residues. Germline V gives CDR1 SNHLY, CDR2 FYNNEI. V lost 8 bases and J lost 3, with 16 bases in between. The CDR3 DNA follows: TGTGCCAGCGGGGGCTTCGACAGTTCTAATGAAAAACTGTTTTTT. Residues: CASGGFDSSNEKLFF.

V gene TRBV2 combines with J gene TRBJ2-1; D is unclear. The CDR3 consists of 16 residues. V was pared by 2 bases and J by 5 bases, with 16 bases between. Germline lookup yields CDR1 SNHLY and CDR2 FYNNEI. CDR3 sequence: CASSESSGRTNNEQFF. DNA of the CDR3: TGTGCCAGCAGTGAATCGTCCGGTAGAACCAACAATGAGCAGTTCTTC.

The rearrangement uses TRBV10-3 and TRBJ2-1; either TRBD1 or TRBD2 may fit D (5 bases each). This CDR3 spans 15 amino acids. CDR1 ENHRY and CDR2 SYGVKD come from the germline V gene. V shed 0 bases and J shed 9 bases, with 15 bases lying between them. This CDR3 is CAISESTGSDSEQFF. Here the CDR3 DNA reads TGTGCCATCAGTGAGTCGACGGGGAGTGACAGTGAGCAGTTCTTC.

This sequence joins TRBV2 and TRBJ2-1, with 7 positions matching TRBD1. The CDR3 totals 13 residues. V lost 4 bases to trimming and J lost 5 bases; unmatched junction nucleotides: 2. Germline V CDR1 and CDR2: SNHLY, FYNNEI. The chain's CDR3 is CASSADRNNEQFF. The CDR3 DNA sequence: TGTGCCAGCAGTGCGGACAGGAACAATGAGCAGTTCTTC.

The V and J genes are TRBV3-1 (or the pseudogene TRBV3-2) and TRBJ2-1; D uncertain. V lost 4 bases and J 0 bases, leaving 4 bases between the germline ends. Germline loops: CDR1 LGHDT, CDR2 YNNKEL (reference sequence). This CDR3 has 13 residues. Written as DNA, the CDR3 is TGTGCCAGCAGCCGGGACTCCTACAATGAGCAGTTCTTC. Encoded protein: CASSRDSYNEQFF.

This chain joins TRBV11-2 and TRBJ1-2; weak D call: TRBD1 (5 bases). Trimming took 7 bases from V and 3 from J, leaving 18 bases between them. The CDR3 sequence is 15 residues long. The germline CDR1 and CDR2 sequences are SGHAT and FQNNGV. CDR3 sequence: CASNRLAQGDYGYTF. The CDR3 DNA reads as TGTGCCAGCAACCGCCTGGCGCAGGGAGACTATGGCTACACCTTC.

The chain joins TRBV28 to TRBJ2-5; 11 bases match TRBD1. The CDR3 extends over 15 amino acids. Germline CDR1 is MDHEN and CDR2 is SYDVKM. After removal of 6 bases from V and 4 bases from J, the junction contained 7 bases not matched to a gene. The CDR3: CASRPGQGARETQYF. The CDR3 DNA is TGTGCCAGCAGACCAGGACAGGGGGCAAGAGAGACCCAGTACTTC.

In this sample, this clone turned up once. The chain links TRBV4-2 to TRBJ1-3; D remains ambiguous. Per the germline V gene, CDR1 is LGHNA and CDR2 is YNFKEQ. V was pared by 0 bases and J by 7 bases, with 4 bases between. The CDR3 loop spans 12 amino acids. The chain's CDR3 is CASSQDGNTIYF. The CDR3 coding sequence is TGTGCCAGCAGCCAAGATGGGAACACCATATATTTT.

This chain joins TRBV5-1 and TRBJ2-7, with a weak D call TRBD1 (6 bases). Germline assignment: CDR1 SGHRS and CDR2 YFSETQ. The CDR3 runs to 13 residues. V lost 1 base to trimming and J lost 3 bases, with 8 bases between them. The DNA for the CDR3 is TGCGCCAGCAGCTTGCGGACAGACTACGAGCAGTACTTC. As protein: CASSLRTDYEQYF.

A single count supports this clone. The chain combines TRBV28 with TRBJ1-1; 10 positions match TRBD1. V shed 5 bases and J 1 base; nucleotides not matched to a gene: 4. Germline V gene data show CDR1 as MDHEN and CDR2 as SYDVKM. The CDR3 is 15 residues long. The CDR3 loop reads CASSGTGVGNTEAFF. The CDR3 DNA reads as TGTGCCAGCAGTGGGACAGGGGTAGGGAACACTGAAGCTTTCTTT.

The V call is TRBV27, the J call TRBJ2-6, with 7 bases matching TRBD1. Looked up from germline, CDR1 is MNHEY and CDR2 is SMNVEV (reference sequence). Trimming removed 6 bases from V and 0 bases from J; junction bases left unmatched: 8. The CDR3 loop spans 17 amino acids. The CDR3 region is CASSLDRFASGANVLTF. CDR3 in DNA: TGTGCCAGCAGCCTGGACAGGTTTGCCTCTGGGGCCAACGTCCTGACTTTC.

The CDR3 sequence: CASSNRTGPIPLTEAFF. The CDR3 DNA reads as TGCGCCAGCAGCAACCGGACAGGCCCCATCCCTTTGACTGAAGCTTTCTTT. The rearrangement links TRBV5-1 to TRBJ1-1; 7 nucleotides line up with TRBD1. The CDR3 loop spans 17 amino acids. Germline V CDR1 and CDR2: SGHRS, YFSETQ. V lost 4 bases to trimming and J lost 5 bases; unmatched junction nucleotides: 17.

This chain links TRBV4-2 with TRBJ1-5; D gene unclear. This CDR3 is built from 16 residues. Germline V gene lookup returns CDR1 LGHNA and CDR2 YNFKEQ. Trimming stripped 0 bases from V and 0 bases from J, with 9 bases between. For the CDR3, the DNA is TGTGCCAGCAGCCAAGACGGCGGAGGTAGCAATCAGCCCCAGCATTTT. Amino acid sequence: CASSQDGGGSNQPQHF.

V gene TRBV7-8 combines with J gene TRBJ2-2; D call uncertain. Trimming took 1 base from V and 1 from J, leaving 7 bases between them. CDR1 is SGHVS and CDR2 is FQNEAQ in the germline V gene. The CDR3 is 15 residues long. The CDR3 DNA follows: TGTGCCAGCAGCTTAGAGCCGGTGAACACCGGGGAGCTGTTTTTT. Protein product: CASSLEPVNTGELFF.